These 28 T cell receptor beta chains came from one sample sequenced in a study of shared clonotypes between healthy human individuals. The method was immunoSEQ multiplex PCR; TCRdb's version includes in-frame clones alone and lacks a portion of them. The table includes more than 2,000,000 clones, 90% to 95% detected once. Material for sequencing was naive CD4+ T cells from PBMCs. Subset defined: CD45RA+ positively selected. The receptors here all came from a man younger than 30 in good health. Some clones in this sample may be carry-over from other donors' samples.

Details on this clone: Other DNA sequences in the sample encode the same CDR3. The V and J genes are TRBV7-2 and TRBJ1-5; maybe TRBD1 (5 bases). Germline CDR1 is SGHTA and CDR2 is FQGNSA. The CDR3 is made up of 15 amino acids. V lost 1 base and J 0 bases, leaving 7 bases between the germline ends. The CDR3 nucleotides read TGTGCCAGCAGCTTAGTCGGGGGTAGCAATCAGCCCCAGCATTTT. As protein: CASSLVGGSNQPQHF.

The chain has TRBV6-5 and TRBJ2-2; 11 bases fit TRBD2. Trimming removed 6 bases from V and 6 bases from J; junction bases left unmatched: 6. Germline loops: CDR1 MNHEY, CDR2 SVGAGI. The CDR3 runs to 15 residues. The CDR3 bases are TGTGCCAGCAGAAAACCGGGACTAGCGGCCGGGGAGCTGTTTTTT. As protein: CASRKPGLAAGELFF.

The chain uses TRBV11-2 and TRBJ2-4, with D perhaps matching TRBD2 (6 bases). This CDR3 is built from 19 residues. The germline V gene has CDR1 SGHAT and CDR2 FQNNGV. The V end lost 5 bases, the J end lost 0 bases, and 23 bases lay between the germline ends. The CDR3 nucleotides read TGTGCCAGCAGCCGAATACGGGGGACGGGGTTACTAGCCAAAAACATTCAGTACTTC. Translation gives CASSRIRGTGLLAKNIQYF.

This chain connects TRBV7-2 to TRBJ1-1; D unclear. Between the trimmed V and J ends, which lost 3 bases and 3 bases, there was a span of 11 bases. From germline, CDR1 is SGHTA and CDR2 FQGNSA. The CDR3 length is 14 residues. DNA of the CDR3: TGTGCCAGCAGCTTTTCAGGTGGGGACACTGAAGCTTTCTTT. This encodes CASSFSGGDTEAFF.

J is TRBJ2-2 and V is TRBV5-8; perhaps TRBD1 as D (6 bases). From germline, CDR1 is SGHTS and CDR2 YDEGEE. The CDR3 sequence is 14 residues long. V lost 3 bases and J lost 7, with 13 bases in between. CDR3 nucleotide sequence: TGTGCCAGCAGCTACTATGGGGGCGTCGGGGAGCTGTTTTTT. This translates into CASSYYGGVGELFF.

A single count supports this clone. The chain employs TRBV12-5 and TRBJ1-5, with TRBD1 identical over 10 bases. Germline assignment: CDR1 LGHNT and CDR2 FRNRAP. The V gene end was trimmed by 6 bases and the J gene end by 4 bases; junction bases not matched to a gene: 9. The CDR3 totals 16 residues. The CDR3 DNA sequence: TGTGCTAGTGGAAGAGGGGACAGGGGAAAGAATCAGCCCCAGCATTTT. It codes for CASGRGDRGKNQPQHF.

The CDR3 DNA reads TGTGCCAGCAGTTTGGGGACACGCTCTATGGGTAGGGACACCTTC. It translates to CASSLGTRSMGRDTF. V gene TRBV28 combines with J gene TRBJ1-2; D is perhaps TRBD1 (6 bases). The length of the CDR3 is 15 residues. Per the germline V gene, CDR1 is MDHEN and CDR2 is SYDVKM. The V and J ends lost 3 bases and 12 bases respectively, with 23 bases between them.

The V gene is TRBV7-2, the J gene TRBJ1-2, with 9 nucleotides matching TRBD1. This CDR3 contains 15 residues. Germline loops: CDR1 SGHTA, CDR2 FQGNSA. V lost 8 bases and J lost 3; bases outside the gene matches: 10. CDR3 nucleotides: TGTGCCAGCGCAGGGAACAGGGGGCGCGACTATGGCTACACCTTC. Protein product: CASAGNRGRDYGYTF.

The gene calls are TRBV2 and TRBJ2-1; TRBD2 matches at 7 bases. Germline trimming cut 8 bases from V and 2 bases from J; bases unmatched to any gene: 12. Germline CDR1 and CDR2: SNHLY and FYNNEI. The CDR3 sequence is 16 residues long. CDR3 amino acids: CASQSRSGGTYNEQFF. Here the CDR3 DNA reads TGTGCCAGCCAATCTAGGTCGGGAGGAACCTACAATGAGCAGTTCTTC.

The chain joins TRBV19 to TRBJ1-1, with a weak D call TRBD1 (5 bases). Trimming took off 6 bases at V and 5 bases at J, with 19 bases between the two ends. This CDR3 comprises 15 residues. Germline V lookup: CDR1 LNHDA, CDR2 SQIVND (reference sequence). The DNA for the CDR3 is TGTGCCAGTAGATTGGGCCCAGGGACGGGGACTGAAGCTTTCTTT. Encoded protein: CASRLGPGTGTEAFF. Full variable domain (remainder filled in from reference TRBV19 and TRBJ1-1): DGGITQSPKYLFRKEGQNVTLSCEQNLNHDAMYWYRQDPGQGLRLIYYSQIVNDFQKGDIAEGYSVSREKKESFPLTVTSAQKNPTAFYLCASRLGPGTGTEAFFGQGTRLTVV.

Of note for this clone: Other DNA sequences from this sample encode an identical CDR3 as well. This chain links TRBV28 with TRBJ2-5; maybe TRBD2 (5 bases). The germline V gene encodes CDR1 MDHEN and CDR2 SYDVKM. There are 11 residues in the CDR3. Trimming cost V 7 bases and J 4 bases, with 7 bases left between them. The CDR3 sequence: CASTTRETQYF. The DNA for the CDR3 is TGTGCCAGCACCACTAGAGAGACCCAGTACTTC.

The gene calls are TRBV6-5 and TRBJ2-5; D might be TRBD1 or TRBD2, each matching 5 bases. V shed 8 bases and J shed 1 base, with 11 bases lying between them. The CDR3 consists of 13 residues. Germline V CDR1 and CDR2: MNHEY, SVGAGI. This CDR3 reads CASGKRGQETQYF. CDR3 in DNA: TGTGCCAGCGGAAAGAGGGGCCAAGAGACCCAGTACTTC.

This chain joins TRBV21-1 and TRBJ2-5; the table assigns TRBD2, which was not confirmed against the DNA. TRBV21-1 is termed a pseudogene. CDR3 length: 13 amino acids. The CDR3 sequence: CASSPRGGPTQYF. Written as DNA, the CDR3 is TGTGCCAGCAGCCCGAGGGGGGGGCCGACCCAGTACTTC.

V and J are TRBV6-5 and TRBJ1-1, with D possibly TRBD1 on 5 matching bases. There are 14 residues in the CDR3. Trimming stripped 7 bases from V and 0 bases from J, with 12 bases between. Germline assignment: CDR1 MNHEY and CDR2 SVGAGI. This CDR3 reads CASTRDGLNTEAFF. CDR3 nucleotides: TGTGCCAGCACCCGGGACGGTTTGAACACTGAAGCTTTCTTT.

The rearrangement uses TRBV28 and TRBJ1-3; TRBD1 might be the D (5 bases). The V gene's germline CDR1 is MDHEN and CDR2 SYDVKM. The V end lost 5 bases, the J end lost 0 bases, and 11 bases lay between the germline ends. The length of the CDR3 is 15 residues. This CDR3 reads CASSVPGRSGNTIYF. The CDR3 DNA reads TGTGCCAGCAGTGTTCCAGGGCGCTCTGGAAACACCATATATTTT.

This clone was counted a single time. The chain carries TRBV2 and TRBJ2-5, with TRBD2 identical over 9 bases. The CDR3 length is 13 residues. V shed 8 bases, J shed 4 bases, and the junction held 5 bases outside the gene matches. Germline values: CDR1 SNHLY, CDR2 FYNNEI. CDR3 DNA: TGTGCCAGCGAGCGGGAGGCGGGAGAGACCCAGTACTTC. It specifies CASEREAGETQYF.

V usage is TRBV18 and J usage is TRBJ1-1; D unclear. Germline V gene data show CDR1 as KGHSH and CDR2 as LQKENI. The CDR3 consists of 12 residues. Deletions cut 8 bases from V and 8 bases from J, with 15 bases between. CDR3 amino acids: CASVHLQEEAFF. Written as DNA, the CDR3 is TGTGCCAGCGTCCACCTACAAGAAGAAGCTTTCTTT.

The CDR3 loop reads CASASGGRSNQPQHF. The CDR3 nucleotides are TGTGCCAGCGCCTCAGGGGGCAGAAGCAATCAGCCCCAGCATTTT. The rearrangement joins TRBV19 to TRBJ1-5; 8 bases map to TRBD1. V lost 9 bases, J lost 1 base, and 8 bases stayed unmatched. CDR3 length: 15 residues. CDR1 is LNHDA and CDR2 is SQIVND in the germline V gene (reference sequence).

The V call is TRBV11-2, the J call TRBJ1-2; D might be TRBD1 (5 bases). Between the trimmed V and J ends, which lost 2 bases and 4 bases, there was a span of 17 bases. Germline assignment: CDR1 SGHAT and CDR2 FQNNGV. The CDR3 spans 16 residues. The CDR3: CASSLSAGQGGYGYTF. The DNA for the CDR3 is TGTGCCAGCAGCTTATCAGCGGGGCAGGGTGGCTATGGCTACACCTTC.

This clone has only a few counts. At the DNA level, this CDR3 is encoded by other sequences in the same sample as well. The V gene is TRBV28, the J gene TRBJ1-1; possibly TRBD1 for D (5 bases). The CDR3 consists of 13 residues. Germline assignment: CDR1 MDHEN and CDR2 SYDVKM. Between the trimmed V and J ends, which lost 7 bases and 3 bases, there was a span of 12 bases. The CDR3 sequence: CASIPGRYTEAFF. The CDR3, as DNA: TGTGCCAGCATTCCAGGGAGGTACACTGAAGCTTTCTTT.

V is TRBV7-2 and J is TRBJ2-7; no clear D gene. The CDR3 sequence is 13 residues long. Germline V gene data show CDR1 as SGHTA and CDR2 as FQGNSA. The V and J ends lost 3 bases and 2 bases respectively, with 8 bases between them. The CDR3 nucleotides are TGTGCCAGCAGCTTTGCGTCCGCCTACGAGCAGTACTTC. It translates to CASSFASAYEQYF.

The genes are TRBV6-4 and TRBJ2-1, with 11 bases matching TRBD2. Germline V gene lookup returns CDR1 MRHNA and CDR2 SNTAGT. The CDR3 runs 15 residues. The J segment lost 6 bases and the V segment lost 4 bases, leaving 5 bases of the junction unmatched. The CDR3: CASSVLAGVINEQFF. CDR3 nucleotides: TGTGCCAGCAGTGTACTAGCGGGAGTGATCAATGAGCAGTTCTTC.

CDR3 residues: CASSLAGFQPQHF. Here the CDR3 DNA reads TGCGCCAGCAGCTTGGCCGGGTTTCAGCCCCAGCATTTT. J is TRBJ1-5 and V is TRBV5-1; D uncertain. Between the trimmed V and J ends, which lost 0 bases and 6 bases, there was a span of 7 bases. Germline V CDR1 and CDR2: SGHRS, YFSETQ. This CDR3 has 13 amino acids.

This chain uses TRBV29-1 with TRBJ1-2; 8 bases align to TRBD1. Looked up from germline, CDR1 is SQVTM and CDR2 is ANQGSEA. The trim removed 6 bases at V and 8 bases at J, leaving 11 bases unmatched. The CDR3 length is 13 residues. The CDR3, as DNA: TGCAGCGTGGGGACCGACAGGGGTTACGGCTACACCTTC. This gives the protein CSVGTDRGYGYTF.

This chain uses TRBV11-3 with TRBJ2-2; the match to TRBD1 covers 7 bases. The germline CDR1 and CDR2 sequences are SGHNT and YENEEA. V shed 5 bases, J shed 6 bases, and the junction held 18 bases outside the gene matches. The CDR3 is 18 amino acids. CDR3 sequence: CASSQPPRGLRVAGELFF. The CDR3 coding sequence is TGTGCCAGCAGCCAGCCCCCAAGGGGGCTCCGGGTGGCCGGGGAGCTGTTTTTT. Full variable domain (missing parts from reference TRBV11-3 and TRBJ2-2): EAGVVQSPRYKIIEKKQPVAFWCNPISGHNTLYWYLQNLGQGPELLIRYENEEAVDDSQLPKDRFSAERLKGVDSTLKIQPAELGDSAVYLCASSQPPRGLRVAGELFFGEGSRLTVL.

This chain joins TRBV5-4 and TRBJ2-6, with D perhaps assigned TRBD1 or TRBD2 (5 bases each). The CDR3 sequence is 16 residues long. The V gene lost 4 bases and the J gene lost 4 bases, with 15 bases spanning the gap. Germline V gene data show CDR1 as SGHNT and CDR2 as YYREEE (reference sequence). The CDR3 spells CASSAGAVRGANVLTF. As DNA, the CDR3 is TGTGCCAGCAGCGCCGGGGCGGTAAGGGGGGCCAACGTCCTGACTTTC.

Of note for this clone: No conserved phenylalanine or tryptophan ends this CDR3, so it is likely a read error. V and J are TRBV6-1 and TRBJ2-7; 10 positions match TRBD2. The CDR3 loop spans 12 amino acids. Germline V gene lookup returns CDR1 MNHNS and CDR2 SASEGT. Germline trimming cut 6 bases from V and 6 bases from J; bases unmatched to any gene: 2. CDR3 residues: CASSTSGIEQYL. CDR3 coding DNA: TGTGCCAGCAGCACTAGCGGGATCGAGCAGTACCTC.

V is TRBV11-2 and J is TRBJ2-2; D gene unclear. The CDR3 has 14 residues. Germline lookup yields CDR1 SGHAT and CDR2 FQNNGV. Deletions cut 5 bases from V and 2 bases from J, with 9 bases between. Here the CDR3 DNA reads TGTGCCAGCAGCCATGGGTTAAACACCGGGGAGCTGTTTTTT. This translates into CASSHGLNTGELFF.